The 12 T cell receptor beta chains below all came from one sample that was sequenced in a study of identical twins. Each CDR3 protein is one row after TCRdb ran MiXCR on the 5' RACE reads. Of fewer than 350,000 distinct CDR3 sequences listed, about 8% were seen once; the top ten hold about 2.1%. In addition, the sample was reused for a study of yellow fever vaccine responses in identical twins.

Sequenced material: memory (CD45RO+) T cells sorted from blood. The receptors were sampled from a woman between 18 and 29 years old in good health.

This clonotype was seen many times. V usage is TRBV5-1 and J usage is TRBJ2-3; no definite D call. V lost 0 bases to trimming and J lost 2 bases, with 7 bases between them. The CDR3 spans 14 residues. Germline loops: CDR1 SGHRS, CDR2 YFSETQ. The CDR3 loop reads CASSLALDTDTQYF. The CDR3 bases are TGCGCCAGCAGCTTGGCTCTGGACACAGATACGCAGTATTTT.

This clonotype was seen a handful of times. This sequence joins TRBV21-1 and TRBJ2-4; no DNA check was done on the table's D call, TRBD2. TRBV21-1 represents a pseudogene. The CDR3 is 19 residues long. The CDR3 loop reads CASSKTPGLAEIAKNIQYF. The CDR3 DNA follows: TGTGCCAGCAGCAAAACCCCGGGACTAGCGGAAATAGCCAAAAACATTCAGTACTTC.

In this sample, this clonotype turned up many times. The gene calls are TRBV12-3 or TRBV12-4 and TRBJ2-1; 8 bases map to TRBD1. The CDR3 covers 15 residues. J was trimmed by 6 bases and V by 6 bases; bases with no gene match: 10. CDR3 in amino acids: CASRIQGAGLNEQFF. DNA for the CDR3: TGTGCCAGCAGGATCCAGGGGGCAGGACTCAATGAGCAGTTCTTC.

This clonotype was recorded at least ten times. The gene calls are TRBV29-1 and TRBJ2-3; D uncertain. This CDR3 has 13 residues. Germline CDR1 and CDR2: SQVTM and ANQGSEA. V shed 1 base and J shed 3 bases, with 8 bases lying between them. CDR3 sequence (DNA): TGCAGCGTTGAAGTGGGCAGGACAGATACGCAGTATTTT. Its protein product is CSVEVGRTDTQYF.

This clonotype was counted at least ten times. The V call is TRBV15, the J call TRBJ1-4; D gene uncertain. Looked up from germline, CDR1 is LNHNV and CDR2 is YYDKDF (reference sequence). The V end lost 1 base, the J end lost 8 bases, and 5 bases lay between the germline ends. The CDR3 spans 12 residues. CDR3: CATSRGTEKLFF. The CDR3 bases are TGTGCCACCAGCAGAGGGACCGAAAAACTGTTTTTT.

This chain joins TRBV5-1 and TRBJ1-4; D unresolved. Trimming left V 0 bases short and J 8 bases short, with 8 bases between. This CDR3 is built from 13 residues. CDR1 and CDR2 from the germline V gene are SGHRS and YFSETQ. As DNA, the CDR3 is TGCGCCAGCAGCTTGGGACACGGGGAAAAACTGTTTTTT. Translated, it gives CASSLGHGEKLFF.

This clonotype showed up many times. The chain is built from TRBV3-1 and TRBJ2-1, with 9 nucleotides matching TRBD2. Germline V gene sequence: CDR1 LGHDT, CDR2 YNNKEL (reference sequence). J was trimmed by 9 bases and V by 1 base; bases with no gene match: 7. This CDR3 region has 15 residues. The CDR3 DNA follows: TGTGCCAGCAGCCAAGCGGGGCGGGGGGGCGTTGAGCAGTTCTTC. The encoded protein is CASSQAGRGGVEQFF.

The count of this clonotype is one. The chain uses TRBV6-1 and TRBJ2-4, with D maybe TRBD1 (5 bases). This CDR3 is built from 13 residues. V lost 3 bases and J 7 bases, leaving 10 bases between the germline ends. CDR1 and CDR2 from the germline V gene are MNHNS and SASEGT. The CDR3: CASSDSGRNIQYF. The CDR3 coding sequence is TGTGCCAGCAGTGACTCAGGGCGGAACATTCAGTACTTC.

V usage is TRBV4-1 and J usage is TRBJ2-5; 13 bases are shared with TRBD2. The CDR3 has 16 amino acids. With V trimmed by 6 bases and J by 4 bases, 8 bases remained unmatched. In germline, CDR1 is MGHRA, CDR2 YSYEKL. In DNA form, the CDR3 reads TGCGCCAGCAGGGAAACTAGCGGGGGGGCGGGAGAGACCCAGTACTTC. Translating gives CASRETSGGAGETQYF.

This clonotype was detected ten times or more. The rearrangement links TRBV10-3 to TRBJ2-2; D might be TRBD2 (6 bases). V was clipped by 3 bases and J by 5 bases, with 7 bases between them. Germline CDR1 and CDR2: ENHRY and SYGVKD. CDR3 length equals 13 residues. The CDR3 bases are TGTGCCATCAGTGACGGGGGTACCGGGGAGCTGTTTTTT. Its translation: CAISDGGTGELFF.

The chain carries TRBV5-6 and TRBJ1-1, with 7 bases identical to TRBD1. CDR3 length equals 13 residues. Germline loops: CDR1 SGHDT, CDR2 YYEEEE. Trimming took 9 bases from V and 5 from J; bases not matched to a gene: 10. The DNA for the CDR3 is TGTGCCACCAAAGAACAGGGGCGGACTGAAGCTTTCTTT. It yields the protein CATKEQGRTEAFF.

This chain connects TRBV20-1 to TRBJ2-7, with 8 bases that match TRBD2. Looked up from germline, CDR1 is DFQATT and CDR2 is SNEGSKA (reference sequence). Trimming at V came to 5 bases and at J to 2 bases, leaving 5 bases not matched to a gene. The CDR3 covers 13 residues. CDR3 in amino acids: CSAGSGETYEQYF. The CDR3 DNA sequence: TGCAGTGCTGGTAGCGGGGAAACCTACGAGCAGTACTTC.